This T cell receptor (beta chain) was captured in a study of tumor and adjacent non-tumor tissue in lung cancer. The sample holds a few counts of this clonotype. What it binds is unknown. Germline is not matched at one junction end, which may reflect a read error. The library came from three nested PCR rounds adapted from ARM-PCR protocols. Each CDR3 protein gets one entry after TCRdb re-called the multiplex PCR reads with MiXCR. The sample holds 52,000 or so distinct CDR3 sequences, 60% to 80% seen once. The template was RNA from unsorted bulk tissue. This non-tumor lung sample came from over 3 cm beyond the tumor edge. Chemotherapy-naive patients with new lung cancer underwent thoracic surgery in China, August–late 2014. Study-level points and caveats: Top 100 clones took a larger repertoire share in normal lung.

This clonotype was obtained from a woman aged 60-75 years with non-small cell lung cancer. Sequenced: distant non-tumor lung tissue.

Here the CDR3 DNA reads TGCGCCAGCAGCCCCAAGACTAGCCTAAGAACCGGGCAGCTGTTTTTT. As protein: CASSPKTSLRTGQLFF. This sequence joins TRBV5-1 and TRBJ2-2; the match to TRBD2 covers 7 bases. Per the germline V gene, CDR1 is SGHRS and CDR2 is YFSETQ. CDR3 size: 16 residues.